The TCR beta chain under discussion was sequenced for a study of technical replicates of blood from a few donors. Clones were read by immunoSEQ multiplex PCR, and TCRdb kept only the in-frame ones, dropping some. The sample includes roughly 81,000 clones, approximately 97% of them seen just once. The clonotype was recovered from a human donor in good health. The specimen sequenced was T cells isolated from PBMCs.

The CDR3 region is CASSLLQGFTEAFF. The DNA of the CDR3 is TGTGCCAGCAGCTTGTTACAGGGGTTCACTGAAGCTTTCTTT. J is TRBJ1-1 and V is TRBV5-4, with 7 bases that match TRBD1. The CDR3 loop spans 14 amino acids. Per germline, CDR1 SGHNT and CDR2 YYREEE (reference sequence). V shed 1 base, J shed 4 bases, and the junction held 4 bases outside the gene matches.